Below, 10 T cell receptor beta chains from the same sample are listed, as sequenced in a study of preoperative IRX-2 immunotherapy in early breast cancer (dated by TCRdb to about 2019). Libraries were made using the immunoSEQ multiplex PCR assay. TCRdb mirrors the immuneACCESS table, restricted to in-frame sequences. Some clones are absent from its copies; in checked studies, under half trace to an unresolved V gene, and the reason for the others is unknown. Present in this sample are 35,000 to 45,000 clones, about four fifths of which were seen just once. The ten largest clones represent approximately 1.5% of the sample. The treatment or condition label for this specimen denotes: preoperative locoregional IRX-2 cytokine immunotherapy. This specimen consisted of lymph node tissue, obtained after IRX-2 immunotherapy. Receptors were obtained from a human donor with breast cancer.

This clone was seen a single time. The gene calls are TRBV4-1 and TRBJ2-3; D is perhaps TRBD2 (6 bases). Germline V gives CDR1 MGHRA, CDR2 YSYEKL. The CDR3 runs 18 residues. Trimming took off 0 bases at V and 5 bases at J, with 21 bases between the two ends. CDR3 sequence: CASSQDLFGRGPLDTQYF. The CDR3, as DNA: TGCGCCAGCAGCCAAGATCTATTCGGGCGGGGCCCTTTAGATACGCAGTATTTT.

As for this clone: It is unclear where the CDR3 begins or ends on the DNA, so no DNA is shown, and the CDR3 is as TCRdb lists it. The chain has TRBV28 and TRBJ1-1; the DNA was not used to check the table's D call, TRBD1. The CDR3 spans 15 residues, counting both ends. Germline V lookup: CDR1 MDHEN, CDR2 SYDVKM. The CDR3: CASILDSPGHTEAFF.

The chain uses TRBV6-8 and TRBJ1-1, with D hard to call. The CDR3 consists of 14 residues. The germline V and J ends were trimmed by 6 bases and 4 bases, with 15 bases remaining between them. The V gene's germline CDR1 is MNHGY and CDR2 SAAAGT. The CDR3 reads CASSLRTGGTEAFF. The CDR3, as DNA: TGTGCCAGCAGCCTCCGGACGGGTGGCACTGAAGCTTTCTTT.

The gene calls are TRBV6-8 and TRBJ1-1; tentatively, D is TRBD1 (6 bases). The V end was cut by 0 bases, the J end by 5 bases, with 13 bases between. The germline gives CDR1 MNHGY, CDR2 SAAAGT. The CDR3 loop spans 15 amino acids. The DNA for the CDR3 is TGTGCCAGCAGTTACTCGGGACACGGAGGAACTGAAGCTTTCTTT. This encodes CASSYSGHGGTEAFF.

V and J are TRBV6-8 and TRBJ1-6; 9 nucleotides align to TRBD1. The CDR3 totals 14 residues. The J segment lost 6 bases and the V segment lost 6 bases, leaving 3 bases of the junction unmatched. Germline V gene sequence: CDR1 MNHGY, CDR2 SAAAGT. The CDR3 spells CASRQGASNSPLHF. As DNA, the CDR3 is TGTGCCAGCAGACAGGGGGCAAGTAATTCACCCCTCCACTTT.

The genes are TRBV19 and TRBJ1-1, with D perhaps TRBD1 (6 bases). Germline-derived CDR1 and CDR2 are LNHDA and SQIVND (reference sequence). V shed 7 bases and J shed 3 bases, with 15 bases lying between them. The CDR3 totals 14 residues. CDR3 protein: CASIRVQGYTEAFF. Here the CDR3 DNA reads TGTGCCAGTATTAGGGTTCAGGGGTACACTGAAGCTTTCTTT.

V and J are TRBV4-1 and TRBJ2-7; D perhaps matches TRBD2 (5 bases). The CDR3 covers 16 residues. The ends were cut back, 4 bases at V and 3 bases at J, with 19 bases in the middle. Germline CDR1 reads MGHRA; CDR2 reads YSYEKL. In nucleotides, the CDR3 is TGCGCCAGCAGCCCACGGAGGCTCTCCCCACACTACGAGCAGTACTTC. Encoded protein: CASSPRRLSPHYEQYF.

This rearrangement joins TRBV11-3 to TRBJ1-3; the D gene is possibly TRBD1 (5 bases). Germline V gives CDR1 SGHNT, CDR2 YENEEA. This CDR3 is built from 16 residues. V was pared by 2 bases and J by 0 bases, with 11 bases between. The CDR3 DNA reads TGTGCCAGCAGCTTAACGACAGTCGTCTCTGGAAACACCATATATTTT. It specifies CASSLTTVVSGNTIYF.

This clone was counted between two and nine times. This chain joins TRBV6-8 and TRBJ2-1, with TRBD1 as a possible D gene (7 bases). This CDR3 is built from 16 residues. Trimming stripped 6 bases from V and 4 bases from J, with 19 bases between. The germline V gene has CDR1 MNHGY and CDR2 SAAAGT. The CDR3 DNA reads TGTGCCAGCAGCCCAGGGGGGCTAGCGCCTTACAATGAGCAGTTCTTC. It codes for CASSPGGLAPYNEQFF.

This clone ranks as medium-sized. This sequence joins TRBV11-3 and TRBJ1-3; TRBD1 matches 8 bases. The germline gives CDR1 SGHNT, CDR2 YENEEA. V lost 5 bases, J lost 3 bases, and 9 bases stayed unmatched. The CDR3 is made up of 16 amino acids. The CDR3, as DNA: TGTGCCAGCAGCGTACGTCTGACAGGGGTTGGAAACACCATATATTTT. Translating gives CASSVRLTGVGNTIYF.